This TCR beta chain was documented in a study of Graves' ophthalmopathy and Graves' hyperthyroidism. Study conclusions and caveats: Ophthalmopathy could be told apart from stable hyperthyroidism by a 13-signature model (roughly 90% sensitivity, about 81% specificity). Prediction of ophthalmopathy progression reached around 70% sensitivity and around 75% specificity.

Certain patients were not enrolled. These were patients with other autoimmune diseases, uncontrolled infections, pregnancy or lactation. Amplification of TCR beta CDR3 regions used RNA transcripts. The authors performed first-round RT-PCR with HTBI primers and then a second-round multiplex PCR. One entry per CDR3 protein results from TCRdb running MiXCR on the multiplex PCR reads. The sample yields 600,000 to 650,000 distinct CDR3 sequences, 20% to 25% seen once. There are 13 residues in the CDR3. Germline-derived CDR1 and CDR2 are SNHLY and FYNNEI. Trimming left V 6 bases short and J 9 bases short, with 15 bases between. This clonotype was observed many times. The antigen is not known.

Sample: peripheral blood. The chain has TRBV2 and TRBJ1-3; D is unresolved. The receptor was derived from a woman between 18 and 29 years old with stable Graves' hyperthyroidism. Some clones in this sample may be carry-over from other donors' samples. CDR3 nucleotides: TGTGCCAGCAGCGCGGACGAAGGCGGCACCATATATTTT. It is translated as CASSADEGGTIYF. Variable domain in full (rest from reference TRBV2 and TRBJ1-3): EPEVTQTPSHQVTQMGQEVILRCVPISNHLYFYWYRQILGQKVEFLVSFYNNEISEKSEIFDDQFSVERPDGSNFTLKIRSTKLEDSAMYFCASSADEGGTIYFGEGSWLTVV.